Below are 30 T cell receptor beta chains sequenced from a single sample in a study of regulatory T cells. Study observations and caveats: In CD3G-deficient patients, conventional CD4+ T cells were enriched for hydrophobic CDR3 residues at positions 6 and 7.

The primer mix had 52 TRBV and 13 TRBJ primers. This table comes from immunoSEQ multiplex PCR, and its TCRdb copy is limited to in-frame clones, with some not included. The sample has over 25,000 clones; about 90% are singletons. Their target antigens are unknown. The material sequenced was conventional CD4+ T cells sorted from blood. The receptors were sampled from a person aged 18 to 30 with CD3G deficiency.

The rearrangement links TRBV7-9 to TRBJ2-5; D ambiguous. V lost 5 bases and J 5 bases, leaving 15 bases between the germline ends. The germline gives CDR1 SEHNR, CDR2 FQNEAQ (reference sequence). This CDR3 has 14 residues. CDR3 bases: TGTGCCAGCAGCCCATCGAGTCGCCGGGAGACCCAGTACTTC. This codes for CASSPSSRRETQYF.

The V and J genes are TRBV5-1 and TRBJ2-5, with 8 positions matching TRBD1. The J call may be mistaken, given a closer DNA end match to TRBJ2-7. This CDR3 contains 14 residues. Germline CDR1 SGHRS, CDR2 YFSETQ. CDR3 nucleotides: TGCGCCAGCAGCCCCGGGACAGGCCTCTACGAGCAGTACTTC. Residues: CASSPGTGLYEQYF.

V and J are TRBV19 and TRBJ2-1; 9 positions agree with TRBD1. Germline V lookup: CDR1 LNHDA, CDR2 SQIVND (reference sequence). J was trimmed by 8 bases and V by 5 bases; bases with no gene match: 7. The CDR3 length is 14 residues. The CDR3: CASSGNRGQDEQFF. CDR3 sequence (DNA): TGTGCCAGTAGTGGGAACAGGGGGCAAGATGAGCAGTTCTTC.

This chain uses TRBV28 with TRBJ2-1, with TRBD2 matching over 7 bases. CDR1 and CDR2 from the germline V gene are MDHEN and SYDVKM. V trimming: 2 bases; J trimming: 3 bases; junction bases outside the gene matches: 13. The CDR3 is 18 amino acids. The CDR3 sequence: CASSLPTPGLPDYNEQFF. CDR3 sequence (DNA): TGTGCCAGCAGTTTACCTACCCCGGGACTACCCGACTACAATGAGCAGTTCTTC.

The table lists this clone with a count of one. V is TRBV7-2 and J is TRBJ2-3; no clear D. Germline lookup yields CDR1 SGHTA and CDR2 FQGNSA. Trimming took 3 bases from V and 3 from J, leaving 7 bases between them. This CDR3 spans 13 amino acids. CDR3 region: CASSLSVTDTQYF. Written as DNA, the CDR3 is TGTGCCAGCAGCTTGAGTGTAACAGATACGCAGTATTTT.

V gene TRBV5-1 combines with J gene TRBJ1-5; TRBD1 aligns across 11 bases. J lost 7 bases, V lost 0 bases, and 6 bases had no gene match. Germline loops: CDR1 SGHRS, CDR2 YFSETQ. The CDR3 runs 16 residues. The CDR3 sequence: CASSLAPGQGEQPQHF. The DNA of the CDR3 is TGCGCCAGCAGCTTGGCCCCGGGACAGGGGGAGCAGCCCCAGCATTTT.

The genes are TRBV6-1 and TRBJ1-1; a possible D gene is TRBD1 (6 bases). The CDR3 consists of 15 residues. CDR1 is MNHNS and CDR2 is SASEGT in the germline V gene. The V end lost 5 bases, the J end lost 3 bases, and 16 bases lay between the germline ends. The CDR3 spells CASSLSGQGHTEAFF. DNA for the CDR3: TGTGCCAGCAGTCTCTCGGGCCAGGGGCACACTGAAGCTTTCTTT.

Comment on this clone: Germline and junction disagree at one end, which may indicate a read error. This specimen includes other DNA sequences encoding the same CDR3. The genes are TRBV6-1 and TRBJ1-4, with a weak D call TRBD1 (6 bases). Germline values: CDR1 MNHNS, CDR2 SASEGT. This CDR3 comprises 16 residues. The CDR3 coding sequence is TGTGCCAGCAGTGAAGTGGCAGGGACATTTGGGTCCCAACTATTTTTT. This gives the protein CASSEVAGTFGSQLFF.

The chain recombines TRBV28 with TRBJ1-2; 7 bases fit TRBD1. The germline V gene has CDR1 MDHEN and CDR2 SYDVKM. This CDR3 has 13 amino acids. V lost 6 bases, J lost 2 bases, and 3 bases stayed unmatched. CDR3 nucleotides: TGTGCCAGCAGCCTGGGACAGAACTATGGCTACACCTTC. Amino acid sequence: CASSLGQNYGYTF.

This chain uses TRBV9 with TRBJ2-5, with 8 bases that match TRBD2. Per the germline V gene, CDR1 is SGDLS and CDR2 is YYNGEE. This CDR3 has 15 amino acids. J was trimmed by 4 bases and V by 4 bases; bases with no gene match: 9. CDR3 amino acids: CASSPLAGGPETQYF. The CDR3 DNA is TGTGCCAGCAGCCCCCTGGCGGGGGGCCCAGAGACCCAGTACTTC.

This chain links TRBV28 with TRBJ2-3, with 7 bases identical to TRBD1. The CDR3 consists of 14 residues. The V segment lost 3 bases and the J segment 1 base; nucleotides outside the gene matches: 1. The germline CDR1 and CDR2 sequences are MDHEN and SYDVKM. The CDR3 DNA is TGTGCCAGCAGTTTCGGACAGGGCACAGATACGCAGTATTTT. Translated: CASSFGQGTDTQYF.

This sequence joins TRBV2 and TRBJ2-2, with unresolved D. Looked up from germline, CDR1 is SNHLY and CDR2 is FYNNEI. This CDR3 spans 16 amino acids. Trimming cost V 6 bases and J 4 bases, with 18 bases left between them. The CDR3 DNA reads TGTGCCAGCAGAGCCAACGCCCTTGTGGTCACCGGGGAGCTGTTTTTT. The encoded protein is CASRANALVVTGELFF.

This chain uses TRBV5-1 with TRBJ1-1; TRBD1 agrees at 10 bases. The J segment lost 4 bases and the V segment lost 4 bases, leaving 13 bases of the junction unmatched. This CDR3 contains 17 residues. Germline V lookup: CDR1 SGHRS, CDR2 YFSETQ. The CDR3 reads CASSAVGTGADGTEAFF. CDR3 nucleotides: TGCGCCAGCAGCGCCGTCGGGACAGGGGCGGACGGCACTGAAGCTTTCTTT. Full variable domain (remainder filled in from reference TRBV5-1 and TRBJ1-1): KAGVTQTPRYLIKTRGQQVTLSCSPISGHRSVSWYQQTPGQGLQFLFEYFSETQRNKGNFPGRFSGRQFSNSRSEMNVSTLELGDSALYLCASSAVGTGADGTEAFFGQGTRLTVV.

This chain connects TRBV11-2 to TRBJ1-5; tentatively, D is TRBD1 (6 bases). CDR1 is SGHAT and CDR2 is FQNNGV in the germline V gene. V lost 4 bases, J lost 3 bases, and 13 bases lay in between. The CDR3 totals 15 residues. This CDR3 reads CASSSEGGYNQPQHF. The DNA of the CDR3 is TGTGCCAGCAGCTCCGAGGGGGGCTACAATCAGCCCCAGCATTTT.

The genes are TRBV19 and TRBJ1-5; unclear D gene. The germline V gene encodes CDR1 LNHDA and CDR2 SQIVND (reference sequence). The V end lost 5 bases, the J end lost 4 bases, and 9 bases lay between the germline ends. This CDR3 has 13 amino acids. For the CDR3, the DNA is TGTGCCAGTAGTGTGCTAGGGAATCAGCCCCAGCATTTT. Translating gives CASSVLGNQPQHF.

V gene TRBV6-1 combines with J gene TRBJ1-1; no firm D call. This CDR3 region has 13 residues. Trimming took 7 bases from V and 4 from J, leaving 13 bases between them. CDR1 and CDR2 (germline): MNHNS, SASEGT. The CDR3 is CASKLMLITEAFF. As DNA, the CDR3 is TGTGCCAGCAAACTGATGCTGATCACTGAAGCTTTCTTT.

The chain recombines TRBV27 with TRBJ2-3, with 9 bases that match TRBD2. The CDR3 extends over 18 amino acids. Germline-derived CDR1 and CDR2 are MNHEY and SMNVEV (reference sequence). With V trimmed by 4 bases and J by 0 bases, 11 bases remained unmatched. CDR3 nucleotide sequence: TGTGCCAGCAGTTCCACGTACCCTAGCGGGGTTAGCACAGATACGCAGTATTTT. Translation gives CASSSTYPSGVSTDTQYF.

The chain carries TRBV7-2 and TRBJ2-3, with D tentatively TRBD2 (6 bases). V lost 2 bases to trimming and J lost 4 bases, with 13 bases between them. The germline CDR1 and CDR2 sequences are SGHTA and FQGNSA. The CDR3 spans 15 residues. CDR3 region: CASSLSPGDADTQYF. The CDR3 nucleotides read TGTGCCAGCAGCTTAAGCCCGGGAGACGCAGATACGCAGTATTTT.

The V call is TRBV28, the J call TRBJ2-7; 11 bases are a match to TRBD2. Germline V gene lookup returns CDR1 MDHEN and CDR2 SYDVKM. The CDR3 runs 14 residues. With V trimmed by 6 bases and J by 4 bases, 5 bases remained unmatched. The CDR3 DNA reads TGTGCCAGCAGCCTGACTAGCGGGACTTACGAGCAGTACTTC. As protein: CASSLTSGTYEQYF.

This chain uses TRBV6-6 with TRBJ1-2, with D hard to call. CDR1 is MNHNY, CDR2 SVGAGI, per germline (reference sequence). V was shortened by 6 bases and J by 8 bases, with 10 bases between the two germline ends. The CDR3 covers 11 residues. CDR3 amino acids: CASRFEGGYTF. CDR3 sequence (DNA): TGTGCCAGCAGGTTTGAGGGCGGCTACACCTTC.

The chain employs TRBV10-3 and TRBJ2-6; D unclear. V lost 10 bases and J lost 0, with 7 bases in between. CDR3 length: 13 amino acids. Germline V CDR1 and CDR2: ENHRY, SYGVKD. The CDR3 is CATRSSGANVLTF. CDR3 nucleotides: TGTGCCACCAGGAGCTCTGGGGCCAACGTCCTGACTTTC.

The genes are TRBV5-1 and TRBJ2-7, with TRBD1 identical over 9 bases. The V gene end was trimmed by 6 bases and the J gene end by 6 bases; junction bases not matched to a gene: 7. The CDR3 loop spans 13 amino acids. Germline CDR1 SGHRS, CDR2 YFSETQ. The CDR3 sequence: CASNPGTGTEQYF. In DNA form, the CDR3 reads TGCGCCAGCAACCCCGGGACAGGGACCGAGCAGTACTTC.

The chain has TRBV10-1 and TRBJ1-2; D remains unclear. Germline-derived CDR1 and CDR2 are WNHNN and SYGVQD (reference sequence). The CDR3 consists of 11 residues. V shed 9 bases and J shed 8 bases, with 13 bases lying between them. This chain's CDR3 is CASSGRYGYTF. Here the CDR3 DNA reads TGCGCCAGTTCTGGACGGTACGGCTACACCTTC.

The chain recombines TRBV6-1 with TRBJ2-2; D ambiguous. V gave up 4 bases and J gave up 6 bases, with 12 bases separating them. CDR1 and CDR2 (germline): MNHNS, SASEGT. The CDR3 sequence is 14 residues long. Written as DNA, the CDR3 is TGTGCCAGCAGTGTTCAGGAGTCCCCCGGGGAGCTGTTTTTT. It specifies CASSVQESPGELFF.

CDR3 sequence reads: CASSSSTGTLTYNEQFF. The CDR3 nucleotides read TGCGCCAGCAGCTCCTCTACCGGGACCCTTACCTACAATGAGCAGTTCTTC. The chain joins TRBV5-1 to TRBJ2-1, with D possibly being TRBD1 or TRBD2 (5 bases each). This CDR3 has 17 residues. Germline-derived CDR1 and CDR2 are SGHRS and YFSETQ. Trimming pared 3 bases from V and 2 bases from J, leaving 18 bases between.

The genes are TRBV5-1 and TRBJ1-4; D is perhaps TRBD1 (5 bases). With 0 bases removed from V and 5 bases from J, the gap between germline ends came to 8 bases. This CDR3 spans 14 amino acids. The germline V gene has CDR1 SGHRS and CDR2 YFSETQ. The CDR3 loop reads CASSLGQKNEKLFF. The CDR3 nucleotides read TGCGCCAGCAGCTTGGGACAGAAAAATGAAAAACTGTTTTTT.

V usage is TRBV28 and J usage is TRBJ2-1, with 9 bases identical to TRBD2. The V gene end was trimmed by 10 bases and the J gene end by 4 bases; junction bases not matched to a gene: 8. CDR1 MDHEN and CDR2 SYDVKM come from the germline V gene. The CDR3 length is 14 residues. The CDR3 DNA reads TGTGCCACCTCGCCTAGCGGGATATACAATGAGCAGTTCTTC. Translating gives CATSPSGIYNEQFF. Filled out from reference TRBV28 and TRBJ2-1, the complete variable domain reads DVKVTQSSRYLVKRTGEKVFLECVQDMDHENMFWYRQDPGLGLRLIYFSYDVKMKEKGDIPEGYSVSREKKERFSLILESASTNQTSMYLCATSPSGIYNEQFFGPGTRLTVL.

The genes are TRBV28 and TRBJ2-7, with D possibly TRBD1 on 6 matching bases. Germline lookup yields CDR1 MDHEN and CDR2 SYDVKM. This CDR3 is 14 amino acids long. V lost 5 bases and J lost 5, with 16 bases in between. CDR3 loop: CASSIRGPQDEQYF. The CDR3, as DNA: TGTGCCAGCAGTATCAGGGGTCCACAAGACGAGCAGTACTTC.

This chain uses TRBV6-1 with TRBJ2-3; 14 bases are shared with TRBD2. This CDR3 is 17 amino acids long. Germline assignment: CDR1 MNHNS and CDR2 SASEGT. Germline trimming cut 4 bases from V and 6 bases from J; bases unmatched to any gene: 9. The CDR3: CASSGRLAGGPGDTQYF. Here the CDR3 DNA reads TGTGCCAGCAGTGGCCGACTAGCGGGGGGGCCTGGGGATACGCAGTATTTT.

The chain is built from TRBV5-1 and TRBJ2-2, with TRBD1 matching over 7 bases. V dropped 1 base and J dropped 3; count of bases not matched to a gene: 0. The CDR3 spans 14 residues. From germline, CDR1 is SGHRS and CDR2 YFSETQ. The CDR3 DNA reads TGCGCCAGCAGCTTGACAGGGGACACCGGGGAGCTGTTTTTT. It codes for CASSLTGDTGELFF.